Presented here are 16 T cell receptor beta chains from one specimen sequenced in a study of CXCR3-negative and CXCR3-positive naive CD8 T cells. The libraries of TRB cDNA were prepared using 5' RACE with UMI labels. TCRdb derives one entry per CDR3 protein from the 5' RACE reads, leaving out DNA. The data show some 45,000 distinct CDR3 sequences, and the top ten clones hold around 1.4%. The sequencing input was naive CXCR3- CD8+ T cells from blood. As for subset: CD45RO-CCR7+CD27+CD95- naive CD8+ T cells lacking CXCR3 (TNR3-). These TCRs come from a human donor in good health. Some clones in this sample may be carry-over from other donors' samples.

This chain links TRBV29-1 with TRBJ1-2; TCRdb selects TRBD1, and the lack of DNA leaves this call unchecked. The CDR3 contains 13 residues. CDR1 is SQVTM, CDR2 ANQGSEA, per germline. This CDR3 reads CSVPTVDSYGYTF.

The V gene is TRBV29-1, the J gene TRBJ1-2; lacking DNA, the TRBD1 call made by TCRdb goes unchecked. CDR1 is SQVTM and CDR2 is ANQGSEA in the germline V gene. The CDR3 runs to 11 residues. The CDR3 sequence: CSVREDYGYTF.

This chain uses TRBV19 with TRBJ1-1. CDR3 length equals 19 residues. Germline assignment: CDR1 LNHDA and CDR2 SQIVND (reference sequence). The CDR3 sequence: CASSPNPFSFREIYTEAFF.

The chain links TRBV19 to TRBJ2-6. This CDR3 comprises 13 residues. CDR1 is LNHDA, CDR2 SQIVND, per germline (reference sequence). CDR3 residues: CASSIMGANVLTF.

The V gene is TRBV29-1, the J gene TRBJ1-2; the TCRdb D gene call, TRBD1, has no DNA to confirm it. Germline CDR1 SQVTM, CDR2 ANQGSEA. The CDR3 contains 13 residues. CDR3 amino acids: CSVRTGDGYGYTF.

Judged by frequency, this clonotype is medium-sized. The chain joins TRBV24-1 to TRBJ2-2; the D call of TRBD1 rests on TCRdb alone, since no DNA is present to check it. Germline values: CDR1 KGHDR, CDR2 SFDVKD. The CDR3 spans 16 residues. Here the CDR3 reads CATSEVGTENTGELFF.

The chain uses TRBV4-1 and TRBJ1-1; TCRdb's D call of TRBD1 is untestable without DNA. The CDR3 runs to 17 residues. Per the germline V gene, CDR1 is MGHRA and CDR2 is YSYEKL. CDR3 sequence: CASSQGRTDFMNTEAFF.

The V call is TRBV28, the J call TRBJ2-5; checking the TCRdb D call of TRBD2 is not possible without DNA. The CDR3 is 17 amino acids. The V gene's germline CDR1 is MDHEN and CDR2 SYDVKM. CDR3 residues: CASSLPVQRGGRETQYF. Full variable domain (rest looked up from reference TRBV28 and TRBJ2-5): DVKVTQSSRYLVKRTGEKVFLECVQDMDHENMFWYRQDPGLGLRLIYFSYDVKMKEKGDIPEGYSVSREKKERFSLILESASTNQTSMYLCASSLPVQRGGRETQYFGPGTRLLVL.

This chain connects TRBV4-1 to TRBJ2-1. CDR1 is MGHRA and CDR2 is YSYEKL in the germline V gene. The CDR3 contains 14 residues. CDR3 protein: CASSHVPSTNEQFF.

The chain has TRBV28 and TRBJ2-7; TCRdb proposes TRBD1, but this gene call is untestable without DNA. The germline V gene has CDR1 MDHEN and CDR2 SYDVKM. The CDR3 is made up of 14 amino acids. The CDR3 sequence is CASTPRDRLYEQYF.

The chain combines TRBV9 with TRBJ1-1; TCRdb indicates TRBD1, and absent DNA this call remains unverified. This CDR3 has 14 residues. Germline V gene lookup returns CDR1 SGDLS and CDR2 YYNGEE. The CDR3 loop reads CASSGGDRNTEAFF.

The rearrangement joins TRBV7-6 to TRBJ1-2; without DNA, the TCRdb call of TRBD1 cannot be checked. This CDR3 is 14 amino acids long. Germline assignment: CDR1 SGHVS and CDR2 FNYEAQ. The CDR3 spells CASSPSGTYYGYTF.

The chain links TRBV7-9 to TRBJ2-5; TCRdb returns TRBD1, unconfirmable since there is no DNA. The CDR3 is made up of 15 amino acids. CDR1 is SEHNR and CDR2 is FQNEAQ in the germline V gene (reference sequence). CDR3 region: CASSSRERLQETQYF. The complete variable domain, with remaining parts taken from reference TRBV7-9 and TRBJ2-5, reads DTGVSQNPRHKITKRGQNVTFRCDPISEHNRLYWYRQTLGQGPEFLTYFQNEAQLEKSRLLSDRFSAERPKGSFSTLEIQRTEQGDSAMYLCASSSRERLQETQYFGPGTRLLVL.

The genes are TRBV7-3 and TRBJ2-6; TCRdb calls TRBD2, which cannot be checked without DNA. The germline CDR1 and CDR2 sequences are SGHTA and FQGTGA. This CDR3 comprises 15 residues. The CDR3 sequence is CASSLMGAGANVLTF.

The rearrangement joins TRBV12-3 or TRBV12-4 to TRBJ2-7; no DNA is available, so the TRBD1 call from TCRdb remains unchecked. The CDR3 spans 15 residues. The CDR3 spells CASSLETGTVYEQYF.

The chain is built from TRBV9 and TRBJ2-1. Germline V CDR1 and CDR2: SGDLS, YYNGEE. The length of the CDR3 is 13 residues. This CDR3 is CASSATEYNEQFF.